These 8 T cell receptor beta chains share one sample of origin, sequenced in a study of T cells in localized non-small cell lung cancer. Sequenced by immunoSEQ multiplex PCR; TCRdb stores in-frame clones only, minus some. The repertoire consists of 30,000 to 40,000 clones, with 90% occurring once and the leading ten covering more than 4%. The sequences come from peripheral blood, collected before any cancer treatment. The receptors here all came from a man aged 40 to 70 with stage I lung adenocarcinoma.

The chain recombines TRBV11-2 with TRBJ2-2, with 9 bases fitting TRBD1. The CDR3 is 19 residues long. After removal of 4 bases from V and 0 bases from J, the junction contained 12 bases not matched to a gene. The germline V gene has CDR1 SGHAT and CDR2 FQNNGV. The CDR3 nucleotides read TGTGCCAGCAGCTCGTACCGGGACAGGGTGCTCGCGAACACCGGGGAGCTGTTTTTT. Translation gives CASSSYRDRVLANTGELFF.

This clone was seen only a few times. The chain uses TRBV18 and TRBJ1-1; D perhaps matches TRBD1 (5 bases). Germline assignment: CDR1 KGHSH and CDR2 LQKENI. V shed 4 bases and J shed 4 bases, with 10 bases lying between them. The CDR3 contains 13 residues. CDR3 bases: TGTGCCAGCTCACAGGGGTTGAGCACTGAAGCTTTCTTT. It translates to CASSQGLSTEAFF.

The V gene is TRBV13, the J gene TRBJ2-1, with 13 bases identical to TRBD2. The CDR3 totals 15 residues. Unmatched junction bases numbered 5, after V lost 7 bases and J lost 5 bases. Germline CDR1 and CDR2: PRHDT and FYEKMQ (reference sequence). CDR3 nucleotide sequence: TGTGCCAGCACCCTCGGACTAGCGGGGGACAATGAGCAGTTCTTC. Its protein product is CASTLGLAGDNEQFF. Supplemented by reference TRBV13 and TRBJ2-1, the full variable domain reads AAGVIQSPRHLIKEKRETATLKCYPIPRHDTVYWYQQGPGQDPQFLISFYEKMQSDKGSIPDRFSAQQFSDYHSELNMSSLELGDSALYFCASTLGLAGDNEQFFGPGTRLTVL.

This chain joins TRBV30 and TRBJ1-6, with no clear D. This CDR3 has 16 amino acids. The V end was cut by 3 bases, the J end by 2 bases, with 14 bases between. Germline CDR1 reads GTSNPN; CDR2 reads SVGIG (reference sequence). CDR3 protein: CAWSDLQGTYNSPLHF. In DNA form, the CDR3 reads TGTGCCTGGAGCGATCTTCAAGGGACCTATAATTCACCCCTCCACTTT.

The chain combines TRBV27 with TRBJ2-7; weak D call: TRBD1 (6 bases). Germline CDR1 is MNHEY and CDR2 is SMNVEV (reference sequence). This CDR3 is 14 amino acids long. V dropped 2 bases and J dropped 4 bases, with 12 bases sitting between them. CDR3 loop: CASSLGQGRYEQYF. CDR3 bases: TGTGCCAGCAGTTTAGGGCAGGGGCGGTACGAGCAGTACTTC.

The chain employs TRBV5-4 and TRBJ2-7, with unresolved D. The V gene lost 3 bases and the J gene lost 3 bases, with 4 bases spanning the gap. The CDR3 loop spans 11 amino acids. Germline V gene data show CDR1 as SGHNT and CDR2 as YYREEE (reference sequence). The CDR3 coding sequence is TGTGCCAGCAGCTCTAGCTACGAGCAGTACTTC. Its translation: CASSSSYEQYF.

The chain uses TRBV6-5 and TRBJ1-4; possible D gene TRBD1, 5 bases. The germline V and J ends were trimmed by 0 bases and 2 bases, with 7 bases remaining between them. In germline, CDR1 is MNHEY, CDR2 SVGAGI. This CDR3 has 15 amino acids. The CDR3 loop reads CASSYSGGTNEKLFF. The CDR3, as DNA: TGTGCCAGCAGTTACTCTGGGGGGACTAATGAAAAACTGTTTTTT.

J is TRBJ2-3 and V is TRBV5-1; D could derive from TRBD1 or TRBD2 (6 bases each). CDR1 is SGHRS, CDR2 YFSETQ, per germline. The V end was cut by 0 bases, the J end by 0 bases, with 14 bases between. The CDR3 runs to 17 residues. The CDR3 reads CASSLVSGAPSTDTQYF. DNA of the CDR3: TGCGCCAGCAGCTTGGTCTCGGGGGCCCCTAGCACAGATACGCAGTATTTT.